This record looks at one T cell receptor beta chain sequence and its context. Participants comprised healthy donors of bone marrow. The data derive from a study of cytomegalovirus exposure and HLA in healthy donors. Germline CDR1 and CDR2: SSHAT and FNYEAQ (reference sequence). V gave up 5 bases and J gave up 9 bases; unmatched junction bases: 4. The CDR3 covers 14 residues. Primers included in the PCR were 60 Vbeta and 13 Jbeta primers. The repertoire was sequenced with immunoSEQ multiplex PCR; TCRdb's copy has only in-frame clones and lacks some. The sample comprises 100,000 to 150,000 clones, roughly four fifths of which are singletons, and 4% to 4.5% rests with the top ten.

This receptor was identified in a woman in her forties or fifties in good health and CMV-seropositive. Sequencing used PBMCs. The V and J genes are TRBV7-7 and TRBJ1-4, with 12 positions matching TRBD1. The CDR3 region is CASSAGQGAQKLFF. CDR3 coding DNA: TGTGCCAGCAGCGCGGGACAGGGGGCTCAAAAACTGTTTTTT.